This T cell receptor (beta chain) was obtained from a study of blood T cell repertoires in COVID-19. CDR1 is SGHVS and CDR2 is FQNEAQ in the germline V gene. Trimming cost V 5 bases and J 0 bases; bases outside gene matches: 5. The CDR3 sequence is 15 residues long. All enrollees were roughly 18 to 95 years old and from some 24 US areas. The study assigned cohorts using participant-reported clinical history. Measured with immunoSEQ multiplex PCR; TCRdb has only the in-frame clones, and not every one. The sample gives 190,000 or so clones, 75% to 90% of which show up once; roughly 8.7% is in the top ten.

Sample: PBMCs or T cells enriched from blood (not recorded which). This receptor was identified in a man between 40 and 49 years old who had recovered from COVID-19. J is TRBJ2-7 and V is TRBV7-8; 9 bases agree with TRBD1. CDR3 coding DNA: TGTGCCAGCAGCCCCCGGGACAGGGCCTCCTACGAGCAGTACTTC. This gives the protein CASSPRDRASYEQYF.